A single sample gave rise to the 10 T cell receptor beta chains below, sequenced in a study of blood T cell repertoires in COVID-19. Some clones are missing from TCRdb's copy, which holds only in-frame ones; the method was immunoSEQ multiplex PCR. The sample lists about 200,000 clones, about 86% occurring once. Sequenced sample: PBMCs or T cells enriched from blood (not recorded which). The source is a man in his forties who had recovered from COVID-19.

The chain links TRBV4-3 to TRBJ2-2; D unresolved. Trimming pared 0 bases from V and 5 bases from J, leaving 13 bases between. The CDR3 covers 16 residues. From germline, CDR1 is LGHNA and CDR2 YSLEER. The CDR3 reads CASSQEYSFTTGELFF. The DNA for the CDR3 is TGCGCCAGCAGCCAAGAATACAGCTTTACAACCGGGGAGCTGTTTTTT.

This clone was picked up one time. This chain uses TRBV7-2 with TRBJ2-7; the D gene is possibly TRBD1 (6 bases). The CDR3 consists of 14 residues. The V end was cut by 5 bases, the J end by 1 base, with 12 bases between. CDR1 is SGHTA, CDR2 FQGNSA, per germline. For the CDR3, the DNA is TGTGCCAGCAGCCGGGCAGGGGTGTCCTACGAGCAGTACTTC. Amino acids: CASSRAGVSYEQYF. Full variable domain (outside the CDR3, taken from reference TRBV7-2 and TRBJ2-7): GAGVSQSPSNKVTEKGKDVELRCDPISGHTALYWYRQSLGQGLEFLIYFQGNSAPDKSGLPSDRFSAERTGGSVSTLTIQRTQQEDSAVYLCASSRAGVSYEQYFGPGTRLTVT.

The chain couples TRBV2 to TRBJ1-3, with D uncertain. Germline-derived CDR1 and CDR2 are SNHLY and FYNNEI. The CDR3 covers 15 residues. The V gene lost 1 base and the J gene lost 2 bases, with 9 bases spanning the gap. CDR3 nucleotide sequence: TGTGCCAGCAGTGAAGAGCAAGTCCCTGGAAACACCATATATTTT. Its translation is CASSEEQVPGNTIYF.

This rearrangement joins TRBV19 to TRBJ1-5; no clear D. The V end was cut by 3 bases, the J end by 3 bases, with 12 bases between. Looked up from germline, CDR1 is LNHDA and CDR2 is SQIVND (reference sequence). The CDR3 consists of 15 residues. The CDR3 region is CASSITAGNNQPQHF. Written as DNA, the CDR3 is TGTGCCAGTAGTATTACGGCGGGGAACAATCAGCCCCAGCATTTT.

The chain couples TRBV2 to TRBJ1-4, with 9 bases lining up with TRBD1. With V trimmed by 7 bases and J by 6 bases, 12 bases remained unmatched. The CDR3 contains 16 residues. The V gene's germline CDR1 is SNHLY and CDR2 FYNNEI. Here the CDR3 reads CASIGTGWDIDEKLFF. CDR3 nucleotide sequence: TGTGCCAGCATTGGGACAGGGTGGGATATAGATGAAAAACTGTTTTTT.

The genes are TRBV9 and TRBJ1-1; D not certain. The V gene's germline CDR1 is SGDLS and CDR2 YYNGEE. Trimming shortened V by 4 bases and J by 1 base, and 20 bases separated the two germline ends. CDR3 length: 17 residues. The CDR3 loop reads CASSPWGGGLTNTEAFF. The CDR3 DNA sequence: TGTGCCAGCAGCCCCTGGGGAGGAGGACTGACGAACACTGAAGCTTTCTTT.

The chain recombines TRBV19 with TRBJ1-2; TRBD1 aligns across 9 bases. V lost 6 bases to trimming and J lost 4 bases; unmatched junction nucleotides: 6. The germline V gene has CDR1 LNHDA and CDR2 SQIVND (reference sequence). CDR3 length: 14 residues. As DNA, the CDR3 is TGTGCCAGTAGATGGGGGACAGGGTTCTATGGCTACACCTTC. This gives the protein CASRWGTGFYGYTF.

The chain is built from TRBV2 and TRBJ2-7; D uncertain. V shed 5 bases and J shed 4 bases, with 9 bases lying between them. Germline assignment: CDR1 SNHLY and CDR2 FYNNEI. The CDR3 loop spans 12 amino acids. The CDR3 spells CASSLEDYEQYF. DNA of the CDR3: TGTGCCAGCAGTTTAGAGGATTACGAGCAGTACTTC.

This chain connects TRBV5-5 to TRBJ1-5, with D perhaps TRBD1 (5 bases). The CDR3 is made up of 18 amino acids. Germline V gives CDR1 SGHKS, CDR2 YYEKEE (reference sequence). Trimming shortened V by 3 bases and J by 2 bases, and 21 bases separated the two germline ends. CDR3 loop: CASSWGFGSGVGNQPQHF. The CDR3 region has the DNA TGTGCCAGCAGCTGGGGCTTTGGTTCTGGGGTTGGCAATCAGCCCCAGCATTTT.

The chain carries TRBV6-5 and TRBJ1-6, with 7 bases that match TRBD1. Trimming took 4 bases from V and 7 from J; bases not matched to a gene: 1. In germline, CDR1 is MNHEY, CDR2 SVGAGI. This CDR3 comprises 13 residues. As DNA, the CDR3 is TGTGCCAGCAGTTGGGGACAGAATTCACCCCTCCACTTT. Translating gives CASSWGQNSPLHF.